The clone carrying this T cell receptor (beta chain) appeared a few times. This entry comes from a study of blood T cell repertoires in COVID-19. Background on the study: The United States, Italy and Spain provided the acute and convalescent COVID-19 samples. Sources were T cells, B-cell-depleted T cells, or PBMCs; the material itself was cDNA or gDNA.

The CDR3 is 13 residues long. Germline V gene sequence: CDR1 MDHEN, CDR2 SYDVKM. The ends were cut back, 5 bases at V and 6 bases at J, with 13 bases in the middle. Clones were read by immunoSEQ multiplex PCR, and TCRdb kept only the in-frame ones, dropping some. The sample lists about 140,000 clones, 70% to 85% seen once, with roughly a tenth in the top ten. The chain has TRBV28 and TRBJ1-1, with D unclear. Sequencing was performed on peripheral blood. This clonotype was sampled from a man aged 55-75 years with active or convalescent COVID-19. The CDR3 nucleotides are TGTGCCAGCAGTCCGCATGACACCGCTGAAGCTTTCTTT. Translated, it gives CASSPHDTAEAFF.